Below, 18 T cell receptor beta chains from the same sample are listed, as sequenced in a study of CD8+CD57+ T cells in acquired aplastic anemia. Genomic DNA acted as the template from which TCR beta VDJ combination and CDR3 sequence profiling were carried out. From the reads, TCRdb called clonotypes with MiXCR, one entry per CDR3 protein. The sample lists hundreds of thousands of distinct CDR3 sequences, approximately 57% occurring once. Sample: sorted CD4+, CD8+, or CD8+CD57+ T cells (not recorded which) from PBMCs. The receptors were gathered from a human donor with severe aplastic anemia or a healthy control (not recorded which).

This clonotype was counted ten times or more. The chain uses TRBV20-1 and TRBJ1-1, with TRBD1 identical over 9 bases. This CDR3 comprises 14 residues. Germline V gives CDR1 DFQATT, CDR2 SNEGSKA (reference sequence). J lost 4 bases, V lost 4 bases, and 7 bases had no gene match. The CDR3 protein is CSATRDRVATEAFF. The CDR3, as DNA: TGCAGTGCTACTCGGGACAGGGTGGCCACTGAAGCTTTCTTT.

This clonotype has a handful of counts. A much larger clone differs from this one at a single base, so this may be a read error. This is likely a read error, given that the CDR3 carries no conserved phenylalanine or tryptophan at its end. CDR3 nucleotide sequence: TGTGCCAGCAGTTACTCTTCCGAAAAACTGTTTCTT. This codes for CASSYSSEKLFL. The chain employs TRBV6-6 and TRBJ1-4; D call uncertain. Trimming stripped 0 bases from V and 8 bases from J, with 4 bases between. CDR1 MNHNY and CDR2 SVGAGI come from the germline V gene (reference sequence). The CDR3 has 12 amino acids.

This clonotype was picked up a small number of times. The gene calls are TRBV5-4 and TRBJ2-7; D is tentatively TRBD1 or TRBD2 (5 bases each). The CDR3 is 13 residues long. V lost 5 bases and J 9 bases, leaving 18 bases between the germline ends. CDR1 and CDR2 (germline): SGHNT, YYREEE (reference sequence). The CDR3 nucleotides read TGTGCCAGCAGTTACACAGGTACTAGTGTGCAGTACTTC. Protein: CASSYTGTSVQYF.

This chain joins TRBV20-1 and TRBJ2-7; TRBD2 matches 9 bases. CDR3 size: 13 residues. Germline V CDR1 and CDR2: DFQATT, SNEGSKA (reference sequence). V was clipped by 6 bases and J by 3 bases; unmatched bases: 6. CDR3 DNA: TGCAGTGCGCCGGAGCGGGGGGACTACGAGCAGTACTTC. This encodes CSAPERGDYEQYF.

The V and J genes are TRBV25-1 and TRBJ2-3; D is ambiguous. The CDR3 is 15 amino acids. The germline V and J ends were trimmed by 0 bases and 2 bases, with 9 bases remaining between them. Germline CDR1 and CDR2: MGHDK and SYGVNS. The CDR3 reads CASSEYSTFTDTQYF. The CDR3 DNA reads TGTGCCAGCAGTGAATACTCCACCTTCACAGATACGCAGTATTTT.

This clonotype occurred a few times. This chain links TRBV7-6 with TRBJ2-1; D is possibly TRBD2 (5 bases). Trimming pared 5 bases from V and 6 bases from J, leaving 14 bases between. Germline V gene sequence: CDR1 SGHVS, CDR2 FNYEAQ. CDR3 length equals 14 residues. In DNA form, the CDR3 reads TGTGCCAGCAGCGCCGGGGTGGTAGGCAATGAGCAGTTCTTC. Amino acids: CASSAGVVGNEQFF.

The chain recombines TRBV2 with TRBJ2-7, with D perhaps matching TRBD1 (6 bases). This CDR3 comprises 15 residues. Germline V gene lookup returns CDR1 SNHLY and CDR2 FYNNEI. V gave up 2 bases and J gave up 3 bases, with 14 bases separating them. The DNA for the CDR3 is TGTGCCAGCAGTGAATTCTCAGGACAGCTCTACGAGCAGTACTTC. Translation: CASSEFSGQLYEQYF.

V usage is TRBV7-8 and J usage is TRBJ1-1; 7 positions agree with TRBD1. The J segment lost 7 bases and the V segment lost 3 bases, leaving 8 bases of the junction unmatched. Germline V gene sequence: CDR1 SGHVS, CDR2 FQNEAQ. The CDR3 contains 14 residues. CDR3 nucleotide sequence: TGTGCCAGCAGCTTGACAGGGAGAAGCGGTGAAGCTTTCTTT. Amino acid sequence: CASSLTGRSGEAFF. Full variable domain (outside the CDR3, taken from reference TRBV7-8 and TRBJ1-1): GAGVSQSPRYKVAKRGQDVALRCDPISGHVSLFWYQQALGQGPEFLTYFQNEAQLDKSGLPSDRFFAERPEGSVSTLKIQRTQQEDSAVYLCASSLTGRSGEAFFGQGTRLTVV.

A few counts support this clonotype. A much larger clone differs from this one at a single base, so this may be a read error. The chain is built from TRBV5-1 and TRBJ2-7; unclear D gene. Germline CDR1 and CDR2: SGHRS and YFSETQ. The CDR3 consists of 13 residues. As DNA, the CDR3 is TGCGCCAGCCGCTTGGCCACTAATAACGAGCAGTACTTC. It codes for CASRLATNNEQYF.

This clonotype was observed many times. The chain has TRBV7-2 and TRBJ1-2; perhaps TRBD1 as D (6 bases). CDR1 is SGHTA and CDR2 is FQGNSA in the germline V gene. Trimming shortened V by 3 bases and J by 8 bases, and 16 bases separated the two germline ends. The CDR3 loop spans 14 amino acids. CDR3 DNA: TGTGCCAGCAGCTTTTTTGGCAGGGGCTTGGGCTACACCTTC. Protein: CASSFFGRGLGYTF.

The chain has TRBV5-4 and TRBJ2-5, with 9 bases lining up with TRBD2. V shed 0 bases and J 5 bases; nucleotides not matched to a gene: 5. Germline CDR1 and CDR2: SGHNT and YYREEE (reference sequence). This CDR3 spans 15 amino acids. The CDR3 loop reads CASSLGAGGWETQYF. In DNA, the CDR3 is TGTGCCAGCAGCTTGGGAGCGGGGGGTTGGGAGACCCAGTACTTC.

The rearrangement joins TRBV5-4 to TRBJ1-6; TRBD1 matches at 7 bases. The CDR3 is 14 residues long. CDR1 and CDR2 (germline): SGHNT, YYREEE (reference sequence). The ends lost 4 bases at V and 7 bases at J; junction bases unmatched: 5. For the CDR3, the DNA is TGTGCCAGCAGCGGCGGGACAGACAATTCACCCCTCCACTTT. Translation gives CASSGGTDNSPLHF. The full variable domain, its missing parts supplied by reference TRBV5-4 and TRBJ1-6, is ETGVTQSPTHLIKTRGQQVTLRCSSQSGHNTVSWYQQALGQGPQFIFQYYREEENGRGNFPPRFSGLQFPNYSSELNVNALELDDSALYLCASSGGTDNSPLHFGNGTRLTVT.

This clonotype has at least ten counts. J is TRBJ1-4 and V is TRBV4-2; D remains unclear. Trimming left V 5 bases short and J 3 bases short, with 4 bases between. In germline, CDR1 is LGHNA, CDR2 YNFKEQ. This CDR3 is 12 amino acids long. The CDR3 region has the DNA TGTGCCAGCAGCAGGGCTAATGAAAAACTGTTTTTT. Protein sequence: CASSRANEKLFF.

Only one count was recorded for this clonotype. V gene TRBV6-1 combines with J gene TRBJ2-7; D gene uncertain. Per the germline V gene, CDR1 is MNHNS and CDR2 is SASEGT. CDR3 length: 13 residues. V lost 5 bases, J lost 3 bases, and 11 bases lay in between. CDR3 sequence: CASSYSPDYEQYF. The DNA of the CDR3 is TGTGCCAGCAGTTACTCTCCAGACTACGAGCAGTACTTC.

This clonotype was counted at least ten times. The chain employs TRBV2 and TRBJ1-1; maybe TRBD1 (6 bases). The CDR3 sequence is 15 residues long. Germline-derived CDR1 and CDR2 are SNHLY and FYNNEI. The V end was cut by 2 bases, the J end by 8 bases, with 18 bases between. The CDR3 sequence is CASSERRWTDKEAFF. DNA of the CDR3: TGTGCCAGCAGTGAACGGCGGTGGACAGACAAAGAAGCTTTCTTT.

J is TRBJ2-1 and V is TRBV7-8, with D possibly TRBD1 on 5 matching bases. Between the trimmed V and J ends, which lost 8 bases and 4 bases, there was a span of 21 bases. Per the germline V gene, CDR1 is SGHVS and CDR2 is FQNEAQ. There are 16 residues in the CDR3. DNA of the CDR3: TGTGCCAGCTCCACTAATCAGGGTTCGTCTTACAATGAGCAGTTCTTC. Amino acid sequence: CASSTNQGSSYNEQFF.

This clonotype was detected a few times. The V call is TRBV2, the J call TRBJ2-7; a possible D gene is TRBD2 (6 bases). This CDR3 region has 14 residues. Germline V gene lookup returns CDR1 SNHLY and CDR2 FYNNEI. Trimming took off 6 bases at V and 0 bases at J, with 12 bases between the two ends. This CDR3 is CASRGDLLSYEQYF. CDR3 in DNA: TGTGCCAGCAGAGGGGACTTGCTCTCCTACGAGCAGTACTTC.

The V and J genes are TRBV2 and TRBJ2-3, with D uncertain. In germline, CDR1 is SNHLY, CDR2 FYNNEI. This CDR3 is 14 amino acids long. V lost 4 bases and J 0 bases, leaving 8 bases between the germline ends. CDR3: CASSGLDSTDTQYF. CDR3 nucleotide sequence: TGTGCCAGCAGTGGCTTGGATAGCACAGATACGCAGTATTTT.